A single sample is the source of the 16 T cell receptor beta chains below, sequenced in a study of CD8 T cells in Susac syndrome. Reverse transcription of about 0.5 to 1 ug RNA was carried out with random hexamers. In TCRdb, the immunoSEQ multiplex PCR reads were re-called with MiXCR into one record per CDR3 protein. Of 150,000 to 200,000 distinct CDR3 sequences listed, about 91% are singletons. Material for sequencing was CD4+ T cells from PBMCs. All receptors derive from a human donor with Susac syndrome.

The chain has TRBV6-1 and TRBJ2-1, with D uncertain. V was clipped by 5 bases and J by 7 bases, with 12 bases between them. The CDR3 is 13 residues long. Germline CDR1 is MNHNS and CDR2 is SASEGT. The CDR3 nucleotides read TGTGCCAGCAGTTCTCGTTCGGAGAATGAGCAGTTCTTC. It yields the protein CASSSRSENEQFF.

Only one count was recorded for this clonotype. The chain uses TRBV5-1 and TRBJ2-5, with TRBD2 matching 11 bases. With V trimmed by 2 bases and J by 3 bases, 6 bases remained unmatched. Germline values: CDR1 SGHRS, CDR2 YFSETQ. The CDR3 sequence is 16 residues long. CDR3 sequence: CASSFPSGGPEETQYF. CDR3 coding DNA: TGCGCCAGCAGCTTCCCTAGCGGGGGGCCGGAAGAGACCCAGTACTTC.

The chain joins TRBV28 to TRBJ1-5; 7 positions agree with TRBD1. The trim removed 4 bases at V and 2 bases at J, leaving 5 bases unmatched. From germline, CDR1 is MDHEN and CDR2 SYDVKM. CDR3 length: 15 amino acids. CDR3 sequence reads: CASSSQGVGNQPQHF. In DNA, the CDR3 is TGTGCCAGCAGTTCTCAGGGGGTGGGCAATCAGCCCCAGCATTTT.

The gene calls are TRBV7-2 and TRBJ2-7; tentative D call: TRBD1 (6 bases). CDR3 size: 16 residues. V lost 3 bases, J lost 0 bases, and 15 bases lay in between. Germline CDR1 reads SGHTA; CDR2 reads FQGNSA. In DNA form, the CDR3 reads TGTGCCAGCAGCTTCCATGGACAGCCCCGCTCCTACGAGCAGTACTTC. As protein: CASSFHGQPRSYEQYF.

This chain connects TRBV12-3 or TRBV12-4 to TRBJ1-5; the D is unclear. This CDR3 has 14 residues. With 3 bases removed from V and 1 base from J, the gap between germline ends came to 7 bases. CDR3 residues: CASSLYISNQPQHF. DNA of the CDR3: TGTGCCAGCAGTTTGTACATAAGCAATCAGCCCCAGCATTTT.

This sequence joins TRBV25-1 and TRBJ2-2; 11 nucleotides line up with TRBD2. CDR3 size: 16 residues. V shed 1 base, J shed 7 bases, and the junction held 5 bases outside the gene matches. Germline lookup yields CDR1 MGHDK and CDR2 SYGVNS. CDR3 region: CASSESSSGGRGELFF. Written as DNA, the CDR3 is TGTGCCAGCAGTGAATCCTCTAGCGGGGGGCGCGGGGAGCTGTTTTTT. Supplemented by reference TRBV25-1 and TRBJ2-2, the full variable domain reads EADIYQTPRYLVIGTGKKITLECSQTMGHDKMYWYQQDPGMELHLIHYSYGVNSTEKGDLSSESTVSRIRTEHFPLTLESARPSHTSQYLCASSESSSGGRGELFFGEGSRLTVL.

The chain uses TRBV13 and TRBJ2-4; TRBD1 is a possible D gene (5 bases). Germline V lookup: CDR1 PRHDT, CDR2 FYEKMQ (reference sequence). V lost 5 bases, J lost 1 base, and 15 bases lay in between. The CDR3 runs 16 residues. DNA of the CDR3: TGTGCCAGCAGCGAAACTTGGGGCCAGGCCAAAAACATTCAGTACTTC. Protein product: CASSETWGQAKNIQYF.

The chain employs TRBV12-3 or TRBV12-4 and TRBJ2-1; TRBD2 agrees at 7 bases. The CDR3 extends over 13 amino acids. V dropped 0 bases and J dropped 9; count of bases not matched to a gene: 2. The CDR3 protein is CASSLAGGVEQFF. DNA for the CDR3: TGTGCCAGCAGTTTAGCGGGAGGGGTTGAGCAGTTCTTC.

The chain uses TRBV6-5 and TRBJ2-7; D call uncertain. V was shortened by 2 bases and J by 2 bases, with 13 bases between the two germline ends. This CDR3 is 15 amino acids long. CDR1 MNHEY and CDR2 SVGAGI come from the germline V gene. The DNA for the CDR3 is TGTGCCAGCAGTTACGTCACACTCCAACCCTACGAGCAGTACTTC. Protein sequence: CASSYVTLQPYEQYF.

The CDR3, as DNA: TGTGCCAGTAGTATGGGCGTCTACGAGCAGTACTTC. Encoded protein: CASSMGVYEQYF. The V call is TRBV19, the J call TRBJ2-7, with D unresolved. Trimming stripped 3 bases from V and 3 bases from J, with 6 bases between. The CDR3 spans 12 residues. Germline V gene sequence: CDR1 LNHDA, CDR2 SQIVND (reference sequence).

The chain combines TRBV12-3 or TRBV12-4 with TRBJ2-2; 8 bases line up with TRBD2. Trimming removed 1 base from V and 3 bases from J; junction bases left unmatched: 7. This CDR3 is built from 17 residues. CDR3 sequence: CASSLGLAGTDTGELFF. The CDR3 coding sequence is TGTGCCAGCAGTTTAGGGCTAGCGGGTACGGACACCGGGGAGCTGTTTTTT.

This clonotype was found once. The rearrangement uses TRBV6-5 and TRBJ2-3; D is unclear. The germline V gene has CDR1 MNHEY and CDR2 SVGAGI. The CDR3 is made up of 18 amino acids. With 2 bases removed from V and 5 bases from J, the gap between germline ends came to 23 bases. The CDR3, as DNA: TGTGCCAGCAGTTACCGAACCGCCCGACGGGCCTGGGGAGATACGCAGTATTTT. Its translation: CASSYRTARRAWGDTQYF.

This rearrangement joins TRBV20-1 to TRBJ2-7; no clear D gene. Germline values: CDR1 DFQATT, CDR2 SNEGSKA (reference sequence). The CDR3 is 15 residues long. V was cut by 0 bases and J by 6 bases, with 18 bases left in between. CDR3 bases: TGCAGTGCTAGAGACGGGCCGCGTGCGGTCGGCGAGCAGTACTTC. As protein: CSARDGPRAVGEQYF.

This clonotype was seen a few times. This rearrangement joins TRBV12-5 to TRBJ2-1, with unresolved D. The CDR3 consists of 11 residues. Between the trimmed V and J ends, which lost 6 bases and 4 bases, there was a span of 4 bases. Germline loops: CDR1 LGHNT, CDR2 FRNRAP. The CDR3 DNA reads TGTGCTAGTGGGGGATACAATGAGCAGTTCTTC. This sequence encodes CASGGYNEQFF.

J is TRBJ2-2 and V is TRBV3-1; 8 positions agree with TRBD2. The trim removed 2 bases at V and 5 bases at J, leaving 7 bases unmatched. This CDR3 has 16 residues. Per germline, CDR1 LGHDT and CDR2 YNNKEL (reference sequence). The CDR3 sequence: CASSQSLLAGTGELFF. The DNA of the CDR3 is TGTGCCAGCAGCCAAAGTCTCTTAGCGGGAACCGGGGAGCTGTTTTTT.

This chain links TRBV20-1 with TRBJ2-2, with 7 bases that match TRBD2. In germline, CDR1 is DFQATT, CDR2 SNEGSKA (reference sequence). This CDR3 region has 16 residues. Unmatched junction bases numbered 11, after V lost 6 bases and J lost 1 base. Here the CDR3 reads CSASLWGGMNTGELFF. The CDR3 DNA sequence: TGCAGTGCCTCCCTCTGGGGAGGGATGAACACCGGGGAGCTGTTTTTT.